The entry that follows covers one T cell receptor (beta chain) sequence. This clonotype was found many times. What antigen it recognizes has not been identified. No quality values exist for individual bases; no much larger clone is one base distant. The data were obtained in a study of T cells in Graves' hyperthyroidism and ophthalmopathy (dated by TCRdb to about 2019). Background for the entire study: Peripheral blood samples were taken at the time of initial diagnosis, prior to any treatment. The paper reports TCR Vbeta CDR3 sequencing of 135 peripheral blood samples: around 41 ophthalmopathy, approximately 74 hyperthyroidism and about 17 progressor patients. For training and testing, the 80 to 100 patients in the discovery cohort were randomly divided in a 7:3 ratio. In addition, the study compared T-cell repertoires in thyroid tissue and in blood from six Graves' hyperthyroidism patients. After sampling, hyperthyroidism patients received methimazole starting at 30 mg daily, and ophthalmopathy patients received high-dose intravenous methylprednisolone. To identify distinguishing TCR V-J signatures, a discovery cohort of about 100 patients was used, comprising 43 with Graves' ophthalmopathy and approximately 58 with stable Graves' hyperthyroidism. Prospective prediction of ophthalmopathy was tested in an independent validation cohort consisting of 18 to 20 hyperthyroidism patients and 15 to 17 patients who later progressed to ophthalmopathy.

What the work shows at the level of the full study, not this receptor alone: A model built on a 13 V-J signature distinguished ophthalmopathy from stable hyperthyroidism, reaching around 87% sensitivity and about 81% specificity in cross-validation and 80%/75% in testing. In validation, the model predicted progression to ophthalmopathy with 55% to 71% sensitivity and roughly 75% specificity, a median of about 6.7 months before onset. Most expanded thyroid clonotypes (frequency above 0.001) were also detected in blood, a finding suggesting that blood repertoires may reflect thyroid immune responses. No statistical method was used to set the sample size in advance, and investigators knew the group allocation.

Stable Graves' hyperthyroidism was defined as no progression to ophthalmopathy during 18 months of follow-up. Hyperthyroidism patients were newly diagnosed, had a disease duration of under 2 months, and were aged 18 to 65 years. Patients with uncontrolled infections, other autoimmune diseases, pregnancy or lactation were excluded. Diagnoses were based on clinical symptoms, serum thyroxine and TRAb, thyroid ultrasound and orbital computed tomography. Ficoll-Paque density gradient centrifugation was used to isolate PBMCs from 8 to 10 ml of fresh peripheral blood. Total RNA was extracted using Trizol reagent, and RNA quality was assessed on an Agilent 2100 Bioanalyzer. V and J are trimmed by 0 bases and 1 base, and the gene matches miss 6 bases of the junction. Counted from cysteine to phenylalanine, this CDR3 has 16 amino acids. This entry keeps only the CDR3 DNA: 48 bases, framed from base 1. From the germline V gene (reference sequence), CDR1 is GTSNPN and CDR2 is SVGIG.

The TCR beta CDR3 regions were amplified from RNA transcripts. The TCR CDR3 was subjected to a first round of RT-PCR using the HTBI primer set and the Qiagen OneStep RT-PCR kit. The libraries were constructed in a second round of multiplex PCR and then size-selected and purified. Paired-end sequencing of the libraries was performed with 100 bp reads on an Illumina HiSeq2000. As for the original processing: SOAPnuke was used to process the raw data, with reads discarded if the reads contained adapters or uncalled bases, had a mean Phred below 15, or lacked an exact constant-primer or identifier match. COPE v1.2.5 was used to merge the high-quality paired reads, and each unique nucleotide sequence was defined as a clonotype. MiTCR v1.1 was used to align clonotypes to the IMGT TRBV, TRBD and TRBJ reference segments. Analysis was restricted to V-J combinations with a frequency above 0.0001, which covered roughly 99% of repertoires. A TCS score was defined as the ratio between F50 (clonal expansion) and ExV (chaos), using BLOSUM62-based TCRdist between CDR3 peptides within each V-J. Welch's t-statistics and random forest reduced 500 to 550 V-J features to 10 to 15, which were used in a naive Bayes classifier (R e1071). The public reads were reprocessed in TCRdb via fastp at Q25 and MiXCR, keeping in-frame beta chains. Each CDR3 protein appears once, grouped with its most common genes and DNA. What appears here as the V and J calls and clone size reflects TCRdb's work, not the paper's. This sample has hundreds of thousands of distinct CDR3 sequences in its table, and roughly 15% of those were observed once. The biggest ten clones account for 10% of the sample.

The clonotype originates from a woman aged 18-35 years with Graves' hyperthyroidism. The specimen sequenced was blood. The chain is encoded by TRBV30 joined to TRBJ2-7, with 10 bases matching TRBD2. The DNA sequence is given as TGTGCCTGGAGTGTACTGGGACTAGCGACATCCTACGAGCAGTACTTC. This codes for CAWSVLGLATSYEQYF. The CDR3, completed at both ends by the reference TRBV30 and TRBJ2-7 genes, gives the full variable domain SQTIHQWPATLVQPVGSPLSLECTVEGTSNPNLYWYRQAAGRGLQLLFYSVGIGQISSEVPQNLSASRPQDRQFILSSKKLLLSDSGFYLCAWSVLGLATSYEQYFGPGTRLTVT.